Detailed here is one T cell receptor beta chain. Its antigen is not known. This entry is derived from a study of STAT3 mutations in large granular lymphocyte leukemia. Regarding the study as a whole: In T-cell large granular lymphocyte leukemia, about half of patients showed multiple immunodominant subclonotypes.

Each sample's TCRbeta library yielded on average approximately 41,000 productive templates. Here immunoSEQ multiplex PCR was the method, and the copy in TCRdb shows in-frame clones only, minus some. The sample consists of 40,000 to 50,000 clones, about 81% of them appearing once. The CDR3 sequence is 13 residues long. Looked up from germline, CDR1 is SGHDT and CDR2 is YYEEEE. V was pared by 2 bases and J by 8 bases, with 4 bases of the junction left unmatched. This chain uses TRBV5-6 with TRBJ2-1; 7 nucleotides align to TRBD1. The source of this sequence is a human donor with T large granular lymphocyte leukemia. Some clones in this sample may be carry-over from other donors' samples. Sequences were obtained from PBMCs. CDR3 DNA: TGTGCCAGCAGCTTTCGAACAGGGGATGAGCAGTTCTTC. Amino acid sequence: CASSFRTGDEQFF.